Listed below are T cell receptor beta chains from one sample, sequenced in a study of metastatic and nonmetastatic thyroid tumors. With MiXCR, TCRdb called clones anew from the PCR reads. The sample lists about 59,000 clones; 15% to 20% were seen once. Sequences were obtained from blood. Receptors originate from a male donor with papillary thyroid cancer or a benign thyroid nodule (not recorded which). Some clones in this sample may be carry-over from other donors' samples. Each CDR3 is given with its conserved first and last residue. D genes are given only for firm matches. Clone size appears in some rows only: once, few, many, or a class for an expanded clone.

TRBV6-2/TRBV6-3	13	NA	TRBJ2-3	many	TGTGCCAGCAGTCACCAGAGCACAGATACGCAGTATTTT	CASSHQSTDTQYF
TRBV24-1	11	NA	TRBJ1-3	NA	TGTGCCACCCAGCTTGGGGACACCATATATTTT	CATQLGDTIYF
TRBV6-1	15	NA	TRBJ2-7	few	TGTGCCAGCCTACAAAGGAGGGCCGAAACGTGGGAGCAGTACTTC	CASLQRRAETWEQYF
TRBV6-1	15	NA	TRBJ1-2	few	TGTGCCAGCAGTCAGTCCGGGACACGGGTCGCCTGCTACACCTTC	CASSQSGTRVACYTF
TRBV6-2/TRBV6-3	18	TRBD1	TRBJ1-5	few	TGTGCCAGCAGTTACACTGGCGTACGACAGGGGAGAGGACAGTCCCAGCATTTT	CASSYTGVRQGRGQSQHF
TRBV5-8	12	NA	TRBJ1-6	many	TGTGCCAGCAGCTTCTTGGTTTCACCCCTCCACTTT	CASSFLVSPLHF
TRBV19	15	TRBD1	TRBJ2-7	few	TGTGCCAGTAGTCCAAGGACAGGCCCGAACTACGAGCAGTACTTC	CASSPRTGPNYEQYF
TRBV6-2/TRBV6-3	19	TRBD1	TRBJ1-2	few	TGTGCCAGCAGGGGGGGGGACAGCGATACATATTCTACTAACTATGGCTACACCTTC	CASRGGDSDTYSTNYGYTF
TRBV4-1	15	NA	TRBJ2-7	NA	TGCGCCATCAGCCAAGGGGACATGGACAGAGACGAGCAGTACTTC	CAISQGDMDRDEQYF
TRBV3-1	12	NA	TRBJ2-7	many	TGTGCCAGCAGCCAGGGAGTTGGGGAGCAGTACTTC	CASSQGVGEQYF
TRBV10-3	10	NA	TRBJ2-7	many	TGTGCCATCGGGGGTAACGAGCAGTACTTC	CAIGGNEQYF
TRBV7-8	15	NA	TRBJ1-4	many	TGTGCCAGCAGCCCCCAACCCGGGACTCAGGAAAAACTGTTTTTT	CASSPQPGTQEKLFF
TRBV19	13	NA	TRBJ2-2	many	TGTGCCAGTGGGGCAGGTCACACCGGGGAGCTGTTTTTT	CASGAGHTGELFF
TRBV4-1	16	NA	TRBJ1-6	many	TGCGCCAGCAGCCATGTGCCGGGACTAGGGGCTTCACCCCTCCACTTT	CASSHVPGLGASPLHF
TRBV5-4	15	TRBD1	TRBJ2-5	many	TGTGCCAGCAGCTTGACCTGGGACAGACAAGAGACCCAGTACTTC	CASSLTWDRQETQYF
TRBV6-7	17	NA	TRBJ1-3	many	TGTGCCAGCAGTTACTTGGGCAGGATGGCCTCTGGAAACACCATATATTTT	CASSYLGRMASGNTIYF
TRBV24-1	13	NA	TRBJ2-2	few	TGTGCCACCTTCGAGCCATACACCGGGGAGCTGTTTTTT	CATFEPYTGELFF
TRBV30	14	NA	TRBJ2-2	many	TGTGCCTGCCAAAGGGACGGAGACACCGGGGAGCTGTTTTTT	CACQRDGDTGELFF
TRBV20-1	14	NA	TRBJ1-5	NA	TGCAGTGCTAGTCAGGGGAATAGCAATCAGCCCAAGAATTTT	CSASQGNSNQPKNF
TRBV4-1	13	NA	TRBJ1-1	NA	TGCGCCAGCAGCCAAAAAGAATGGGGAGGAGCTTTCTTT	CASSQKEWGGAFF
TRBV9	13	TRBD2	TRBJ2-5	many	TGTGCCAGCAGCGTCTCTAGCGGGGGGGCCCAGTACTTC	CASSVSSGGAQYF
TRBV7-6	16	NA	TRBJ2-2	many	TGTGCCAGCACCGGTCTGGTACGGGAAGTGGCCGGGGAGCTGTTTTTT	CASTGLVREVAGELFF
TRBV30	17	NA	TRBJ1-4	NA	TGTGCCTGGAGTAGAGGGAGTGATTGGGTAAACGATGAAAAACTGTTTTTT	CAWSRGSDWVNDEKLFF
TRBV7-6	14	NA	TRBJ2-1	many	TGTGCCAGCAGCCACGAGGTAGGGGCTGATGAGCAGTTCTTC	CASSHEVGADEQFF
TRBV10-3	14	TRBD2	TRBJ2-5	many	TGTGCCACGTCGACTAGCGGGGCCCCCGAGACCCAGTACTTC	CATSTSGAPETQYF
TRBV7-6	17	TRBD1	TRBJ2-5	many	TGTGCCAGCAGCTTAGTAGTACCGGGACAGGGGACAGAGACCCAGTACTTC	CASSLVVPGQGTETQYF
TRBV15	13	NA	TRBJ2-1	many	TGTGCCACCACATTAGGGGCACGAGCAGAGCAGTTCTTC	CATTLGARAEQFF
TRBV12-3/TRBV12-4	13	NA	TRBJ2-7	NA	TGTGCCAGCATTTACGACGGGGCCAACGAGCAGTACTTC	CASIYDGANEQYF
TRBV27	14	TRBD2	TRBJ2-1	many	TGTGCCAGCAGCCAACCGGGACTAGTTCATGAGCAGTTCTTC	CASSQPGLVHEQFF
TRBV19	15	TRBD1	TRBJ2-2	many	TGTGCCAGTAGTACCGGGACAGGGGACGTCGGGGAGCTGTTTTTT	CASSTGTGDVGELFF
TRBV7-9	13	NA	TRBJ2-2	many	TGTGCCAGCAGCTTACCCCTGGGCGGGGAGCTGTTTTTT	CASSLPLGGELFF
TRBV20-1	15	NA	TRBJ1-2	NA	TGCAGTGCTAGACTTCAGGGCTCTCTTAACTATGGCTACACCTTC	CSARLQGSLNYGYTF
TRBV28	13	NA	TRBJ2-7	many	TGTGCCAGCAGCAGGCGCAGCTCCTACGAGCAGTACTTC	CASSRRSSYEQYF
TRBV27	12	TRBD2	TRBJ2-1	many	TGTGCCAGCAGCTACTTAGCGGGGGAGCAGTTCTTC	CASSYLAGEQFF
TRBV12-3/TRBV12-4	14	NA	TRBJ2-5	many	TGTGCCAGCAGTTTATCGTTCGGCAGGACGACCCAGTACTTC	CASSLSFGRTTQYF
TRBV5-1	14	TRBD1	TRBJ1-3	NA	TGCGCCAGTATCGACCCGGGACAGGGAAACACCATATATTTT	CASIDPGQGNTIYF
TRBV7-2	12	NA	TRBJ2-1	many	TGTGCCAGCAGCCTTAGCTACAATGAGCAGTTCTTC	CASSLSYNEQFF
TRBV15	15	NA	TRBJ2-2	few	TGTGCCACCATCAACCACAGGGTGAACACCGGGGAGCTGTTTTTT	CATINHRVNTGELFF
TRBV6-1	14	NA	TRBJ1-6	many	TGTGCCAGCAGTGAAGGCTCCTATAATTCACCCCTCCACTTT	CASSEGSYNSPLHF
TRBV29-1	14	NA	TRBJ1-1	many	TGCAGCGTTGAAGGGGGTACTTCGAACACTGAAGCTTTCTTT	CSVEGGTSNTEAFF
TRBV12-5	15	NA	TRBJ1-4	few	TGTGCTAGTGGTTTGGTACCCTGGTGCCCTGAAAAACTGTTTTTT	CASGLVPWCPEKLFF
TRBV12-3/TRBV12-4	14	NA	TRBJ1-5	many	TGTGCCAGCAGTTTGGCAGGACTTCATCAGCCCCAGCATTTT	CASSLAGLHQPQHF
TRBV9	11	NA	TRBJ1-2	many	TGTGCCAGCAGCGGGACGGTTGGCTACACCTTC	CASSGTVGYTF
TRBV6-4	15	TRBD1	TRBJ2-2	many	TGTGCCAGCAGTCCGGGACAGGGGTCGGCCGGGGAGCTGTTTTTT	CASSPGQGSAGELFF
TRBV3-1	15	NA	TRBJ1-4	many	TGTGCCAGCAGACCCTCCGACAGGACTAATGAAAAACTGTTTTTT	CASRPSDRTNEKLFF
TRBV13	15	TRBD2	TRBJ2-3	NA	TGTGCCAGCAGCTTTACTAGCGGGATCACAGATACGCAGTATTTT	CASSFTSGITDTQYF
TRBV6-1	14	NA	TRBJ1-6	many	TGTGCCAGCAGTGAGACAGTGTATAATTCACCCCTCCACTTT	CASSETVYNSPLHF
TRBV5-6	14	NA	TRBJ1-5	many	TGTGCCAGCAGCTTGGCGGGGGAAAATCAGCCCCAGCATTTT	CASSLAGENQPQHF
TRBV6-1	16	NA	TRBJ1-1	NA	TGTGCCAGCACCCCGGTGGACGTTTTTACATGCACTGAAGCTTTCTTT	CASTPVDVFTCTEAFF
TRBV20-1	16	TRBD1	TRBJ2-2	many	TGCAGTGCTAGAGATGTCGGGACAGGGGACACCGGGGAGCTGTTTTTT	CSARDVGTGDTGELFF
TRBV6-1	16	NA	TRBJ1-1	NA	TGTGCCAGCACCTCCCTACAGGGTTTGGGTACCACTGAAGCTTTCTTT	CASTSLQGLGTTEAFF
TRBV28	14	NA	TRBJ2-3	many	TGTGCCAGCAGTTTGGGGCAGAGCACAGATACGCAGTATTTT	CASSLGQSTDTQYF
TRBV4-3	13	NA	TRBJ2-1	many	TGCGCCAGCAGCCAAGATCTTGATAATGAGCAGTTCTTC	CASSQDLDNEQFF
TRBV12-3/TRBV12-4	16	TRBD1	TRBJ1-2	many	TGTGCCAGCAGTTTAATCTGGACAGGGGCTAACTATGGCTACACCTTC	CASSLIWTGANYGYTF
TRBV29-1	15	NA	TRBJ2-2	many	TGCAGCGTTGAAGCCCCTGGACGGACCACCGGGGAGCTGTTTTTT	CSVEAPGRTTGELFF